This TCR beta chain was identified in a study of cytomegalovirus exposure and HLA in healthy donors. A note on this clone: Its antigen remains unknown.

The CDR3 covers 16 residues. With V trimmed by 3 bases and J by 6 bases, 12 bases remained unmatched. Germline V gives CDR1 SGDLS, CDR2 YYNGEE. The PCR ran on 60 Vbeta and 13 Jbeta primers. Measured with immunoSEQ multiplex PCR; TCRdb has only the in-frame clones, and not every one. The sample has 150,000 to 200,000 clones, roughly 77% seen once. Study-wide results and limits: Testing in vitro showed a few CMV-associated chains specific for CMV antigens. In a later analysis, an Asian-associated ancestry cluster reportedly showed fewer N-insertions than the roughly 730-donor mean.

The clonotype comes from a man aged 40-55 years in good health and CMV-seropositive. The sequencing sample was made of PBMCs. The chain uses TRBV9 and TRBJ2-1, with TRBD2 identical over 7 bases. CDR3 DNA: TGTGCCAGCAGCGCCTCCCCGGGACTACCTATCAATGAGCAGTTCTTC. This sequence encodes CASSASPGLPINEQFF.